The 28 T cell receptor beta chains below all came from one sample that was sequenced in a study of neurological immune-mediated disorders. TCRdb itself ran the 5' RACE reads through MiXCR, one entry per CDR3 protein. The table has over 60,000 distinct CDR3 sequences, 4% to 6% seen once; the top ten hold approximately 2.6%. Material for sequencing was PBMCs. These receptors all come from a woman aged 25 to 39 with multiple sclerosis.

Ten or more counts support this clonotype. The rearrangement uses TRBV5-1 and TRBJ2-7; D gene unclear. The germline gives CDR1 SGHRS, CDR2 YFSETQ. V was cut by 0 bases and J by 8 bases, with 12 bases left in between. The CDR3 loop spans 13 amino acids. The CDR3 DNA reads TGCGCCAGCAGCTTGGAAATGGTTCCCCAGCAGTACTTC. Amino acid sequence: CASSLEMVPQQYF.

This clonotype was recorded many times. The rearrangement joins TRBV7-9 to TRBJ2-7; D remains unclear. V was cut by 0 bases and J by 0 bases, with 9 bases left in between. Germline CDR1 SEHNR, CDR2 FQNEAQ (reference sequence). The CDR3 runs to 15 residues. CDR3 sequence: CASSLAVRSSYEQYF. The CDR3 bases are TGTGCCAGCAGCTTAGCAGTCCGCTCCTCCTACGAGCAGTACTTC.

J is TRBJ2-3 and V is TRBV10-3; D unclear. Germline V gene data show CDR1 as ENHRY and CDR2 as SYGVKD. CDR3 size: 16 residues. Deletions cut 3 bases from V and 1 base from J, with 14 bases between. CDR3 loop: CAISDMKGGGTDTQYF. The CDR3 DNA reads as TGTGCCATCAGTGATATGAAGGGTGGGGGCACAGATACGCAGTATTTT.

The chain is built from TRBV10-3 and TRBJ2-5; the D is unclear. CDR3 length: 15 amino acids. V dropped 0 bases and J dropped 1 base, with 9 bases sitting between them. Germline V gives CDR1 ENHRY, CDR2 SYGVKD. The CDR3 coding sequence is TGTGCCATCAGTGAGTCGTTGCCCTTCCAAGAGACCCAGTACTTC. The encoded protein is CAISESLPFQETQYF.

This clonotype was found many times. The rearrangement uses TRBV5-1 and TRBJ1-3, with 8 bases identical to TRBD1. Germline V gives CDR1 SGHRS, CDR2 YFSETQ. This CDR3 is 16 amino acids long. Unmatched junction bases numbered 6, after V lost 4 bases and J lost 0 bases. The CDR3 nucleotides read TGCGCCAGCAGCCACCAGGGACAGGACTCTGGAAACACCATATATTTT. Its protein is CASSHQGQDSGNTIYF.

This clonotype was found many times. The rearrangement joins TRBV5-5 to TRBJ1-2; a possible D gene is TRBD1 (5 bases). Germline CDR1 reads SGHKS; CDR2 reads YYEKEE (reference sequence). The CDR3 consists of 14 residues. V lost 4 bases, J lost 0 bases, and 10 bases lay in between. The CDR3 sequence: CASSRPGTNYGYTF. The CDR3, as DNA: TGTGCCAGCAGCCGGCCAGGGACTAACTATGGCTACACCTTC.

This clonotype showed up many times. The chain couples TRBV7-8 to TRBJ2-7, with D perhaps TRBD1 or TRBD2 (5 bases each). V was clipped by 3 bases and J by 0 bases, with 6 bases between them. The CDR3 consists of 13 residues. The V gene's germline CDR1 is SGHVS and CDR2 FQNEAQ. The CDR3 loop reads CASSLGVSYEQYF. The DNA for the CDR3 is TGTGCCAGCAGCTTGGGGGTCTCCTACGAGCAGTACTTC.

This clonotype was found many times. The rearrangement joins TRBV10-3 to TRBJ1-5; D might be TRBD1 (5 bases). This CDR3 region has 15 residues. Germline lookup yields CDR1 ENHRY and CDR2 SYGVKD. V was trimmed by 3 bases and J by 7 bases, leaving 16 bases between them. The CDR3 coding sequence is TGTGCCATCAGTGAACAGGCATCGGATGGGCAGCCCCAGCATTTT. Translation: CAISEQASDGQPQHF.

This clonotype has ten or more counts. The CDR3 nucleotides read TGCGCCAGCAAACGGACAGACACAGATACGCAGTATTTT. Translated, it gives CASKRTDTDTQYF. The rearrangement joins TRBV5-1 to TRBJ2-3; maybe TRBD1 (6 bases). V lost 6 bases, J lost 2 bases, and 10 bases lay in between. The CDR3 covers 13 residues. Germline CDR1 is SGHRS and CDR2 is YFSETQ.

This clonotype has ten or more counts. CDR3 DNA sequence: TGTGCCAGCAGCCAAGCCGGGACGATCTCCTACGAGCAGTACTTC. As protein: CASSQAGTISYEQYF. The J gene is TRBJ2-7, the V gene TRBV14; possibly TRBD1 or TRBD2 for D (5 bases each). Germline V gene sequence: CDR1 SGHDN, CDR2 FVKESK. The CDR3 has 15 amino acids. The germline V and J ends were trimmed by 1 base and 0 bases, with 10 bases remaining between them.

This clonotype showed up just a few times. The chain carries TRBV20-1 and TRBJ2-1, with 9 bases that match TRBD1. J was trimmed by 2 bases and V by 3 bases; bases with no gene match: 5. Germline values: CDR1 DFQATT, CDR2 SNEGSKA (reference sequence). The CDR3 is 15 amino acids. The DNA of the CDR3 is TGCAGTGCTAGTACAGGGGGCGAAGCCTACAATGAGCAGTTCTTC. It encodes CSASTGGEAYNEQFF.

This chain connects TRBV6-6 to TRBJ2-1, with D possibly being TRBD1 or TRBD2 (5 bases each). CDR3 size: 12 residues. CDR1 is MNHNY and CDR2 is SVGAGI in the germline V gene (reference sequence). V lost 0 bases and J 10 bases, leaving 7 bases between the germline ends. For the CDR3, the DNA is TGTGCCAGCAGTTACTCTAGGGACGAGCAGTTCTTC. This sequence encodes CASSYSRDEQFF.

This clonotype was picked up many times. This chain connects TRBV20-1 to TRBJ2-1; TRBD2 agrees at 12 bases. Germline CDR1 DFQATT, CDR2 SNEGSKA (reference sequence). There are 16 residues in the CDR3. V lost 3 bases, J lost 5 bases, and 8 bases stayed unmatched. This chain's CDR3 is CSASRASGGENNEQFF. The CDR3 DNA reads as TGCAGTGCTAGTCGGGCTAGCGGGGGGGAAAACAATGAGCAGTTCTTC.

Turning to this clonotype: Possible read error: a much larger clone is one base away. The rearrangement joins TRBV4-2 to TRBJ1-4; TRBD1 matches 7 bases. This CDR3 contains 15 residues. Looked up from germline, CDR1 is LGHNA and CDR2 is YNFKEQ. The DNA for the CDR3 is TGTGCCACCAGCCAAGGGACAGCAACTAATGAAAAACTGTTTTTT. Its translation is CATSQGTATNEKLFF.

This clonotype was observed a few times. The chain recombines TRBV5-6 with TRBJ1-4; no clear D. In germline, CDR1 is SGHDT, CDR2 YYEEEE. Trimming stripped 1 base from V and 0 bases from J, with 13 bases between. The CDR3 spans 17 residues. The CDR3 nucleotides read TGTGCCAGCAGCTTGTTTGCAGGACCTGCAACTAATGAAAAACTGTTTTTT. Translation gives CASSLFAGPATNEKLFF.

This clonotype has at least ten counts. CDR3 protein: CSARWGDYNEQFF. In DNA, the CDR3 is TGCAGTGCCAGATGGGGGGACTACAATGAGCAGTTCTTC. The chain uses TRBV20-1 and TRBJ2-1, with D possibly TRBD2 on 6 matching bases. Trimming shortened V by 6 bases and J by 3 bases, and 12 bases separated the two germline ends. CDR3 size: 13 residues. CDR1 is DFQATT and CDR2 is SNEGSKA in the germline V gene (reference sequence).

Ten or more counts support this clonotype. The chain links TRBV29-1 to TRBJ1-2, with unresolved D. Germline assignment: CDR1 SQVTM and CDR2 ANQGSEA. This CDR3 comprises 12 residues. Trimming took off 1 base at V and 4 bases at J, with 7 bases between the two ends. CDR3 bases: TGCAGCGTTGAAGTCATACGCTATGGCTACACCTTC. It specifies CSVEVIRYGYTF.

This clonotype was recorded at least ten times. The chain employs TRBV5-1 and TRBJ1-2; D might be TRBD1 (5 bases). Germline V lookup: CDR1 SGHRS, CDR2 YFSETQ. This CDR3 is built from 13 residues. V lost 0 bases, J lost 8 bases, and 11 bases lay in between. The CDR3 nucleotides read TGCGCCAGCAGCTTGGAAGGGACCCGGGGCTACACCTTC. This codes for CASSLEGTRGYTF.

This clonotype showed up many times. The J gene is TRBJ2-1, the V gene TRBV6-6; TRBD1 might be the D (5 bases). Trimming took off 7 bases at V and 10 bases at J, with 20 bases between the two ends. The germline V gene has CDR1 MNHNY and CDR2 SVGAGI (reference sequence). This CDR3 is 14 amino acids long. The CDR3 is CASNDRQNESEQFF. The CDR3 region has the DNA TGTGCCAGCAATGACCGACAGAATGAGTCAGAGCAGTTCTTC.

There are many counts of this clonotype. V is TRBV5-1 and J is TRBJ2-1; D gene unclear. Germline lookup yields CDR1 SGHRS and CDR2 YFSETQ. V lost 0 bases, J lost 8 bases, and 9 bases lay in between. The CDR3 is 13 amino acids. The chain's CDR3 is CASSLAYGDEQFF. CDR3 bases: TGCGCCAGCAGCTTGGCCTATGGGGATGAGCAGTTCTTC.

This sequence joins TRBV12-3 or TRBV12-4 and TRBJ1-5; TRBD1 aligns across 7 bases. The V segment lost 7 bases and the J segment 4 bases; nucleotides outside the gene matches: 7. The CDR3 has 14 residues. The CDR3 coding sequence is TGTGCCAGCACAACAGGGGCGCGAAATCAGCCCCAGCATTTT. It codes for CASTTGARNQPQHF.

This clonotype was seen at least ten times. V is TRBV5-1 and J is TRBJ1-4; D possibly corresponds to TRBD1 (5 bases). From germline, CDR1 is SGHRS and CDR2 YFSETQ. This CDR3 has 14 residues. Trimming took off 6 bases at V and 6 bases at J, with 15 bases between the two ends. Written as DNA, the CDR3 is TGCGCCAGCACCCCGGGACTGCCATATGAAAAACTGTTTTTT. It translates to CASTPGLPYEKLFF.

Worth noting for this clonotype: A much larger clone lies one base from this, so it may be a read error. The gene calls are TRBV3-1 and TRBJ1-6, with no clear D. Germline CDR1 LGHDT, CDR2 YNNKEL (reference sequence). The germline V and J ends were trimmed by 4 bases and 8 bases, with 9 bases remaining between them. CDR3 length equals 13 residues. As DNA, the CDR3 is TGTGCCAGCAGCCTCACTGGGGATTCACCCCTCCACTTT. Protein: CASSLTGDSPLHF.

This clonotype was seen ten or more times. CDR3 nucleotide sequence: TGTGCCAGCAGTTACGGGGGGGAGATGTACGAGCAGTACTTC. Encoded protein: CASSYGGEMYEQYF. J is TRBJ2-7 and V is TRBV6-5; 7 nucleotides align to TRBD2. The germline gives CDR1 MNHEY, CDR2 SVGAGI. CDR3 length: 14 residues. Trimming removed 2 bases from V and 4 bases from J; junction bases left unmatched: 5.

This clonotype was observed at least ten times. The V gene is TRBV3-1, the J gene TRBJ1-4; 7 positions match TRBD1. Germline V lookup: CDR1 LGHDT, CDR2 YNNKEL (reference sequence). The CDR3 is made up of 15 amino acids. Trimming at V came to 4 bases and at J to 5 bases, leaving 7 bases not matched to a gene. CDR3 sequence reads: CASSRNRGLNEKLFF. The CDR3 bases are TGTGCCAGCAGCCGAAACAGGGGTTTAAATGAAAAACTGTTTTTT.

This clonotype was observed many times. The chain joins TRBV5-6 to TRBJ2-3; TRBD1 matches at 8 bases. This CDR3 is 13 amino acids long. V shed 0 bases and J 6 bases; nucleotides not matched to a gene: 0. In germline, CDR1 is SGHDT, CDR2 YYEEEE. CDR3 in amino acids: CASSLGTGDTQYF. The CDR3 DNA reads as TGTGCCAGCAGCTTGGGGACAGGGGATACGCAGTATTTT. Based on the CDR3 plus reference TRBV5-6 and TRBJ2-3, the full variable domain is DAGVTQSPTHLIKTRGQQVTLRCSPKSGHDTVSWYQQALGQGPQFIFQYYEEEERQRGNFPDRFSGHQFPNYSSELNVNALLLGDSALYLCASSLGTGDTQYFGPGTRLTVL.

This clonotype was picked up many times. The CDR3 is CSARDSGFANTGELFF. The CDR3 DNA reads as TGCAGTGCTAGAGATTCGGGGTTCGCGAACACCGGGGAGCTGTTTTTT. This sequence joins TRBV20-1 and TRBJ2-2; perhaps TRBD2 as D (5 bases). This CDR3 is built from 16 residues. Germline loops: CDR1 DFQATT, CDR2 SNEGSKA (reference sequence). V lost 0 bases and J 0 bases, leaving 11 bases between the germline ends.

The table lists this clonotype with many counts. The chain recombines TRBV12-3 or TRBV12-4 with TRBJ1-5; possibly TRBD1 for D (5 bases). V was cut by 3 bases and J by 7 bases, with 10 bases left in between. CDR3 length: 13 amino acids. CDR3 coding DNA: TGTGCCAGCAGTTTGGGGTGGGACCAGCCCCAGCATTTT. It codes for CASSLGWDQPQHF.